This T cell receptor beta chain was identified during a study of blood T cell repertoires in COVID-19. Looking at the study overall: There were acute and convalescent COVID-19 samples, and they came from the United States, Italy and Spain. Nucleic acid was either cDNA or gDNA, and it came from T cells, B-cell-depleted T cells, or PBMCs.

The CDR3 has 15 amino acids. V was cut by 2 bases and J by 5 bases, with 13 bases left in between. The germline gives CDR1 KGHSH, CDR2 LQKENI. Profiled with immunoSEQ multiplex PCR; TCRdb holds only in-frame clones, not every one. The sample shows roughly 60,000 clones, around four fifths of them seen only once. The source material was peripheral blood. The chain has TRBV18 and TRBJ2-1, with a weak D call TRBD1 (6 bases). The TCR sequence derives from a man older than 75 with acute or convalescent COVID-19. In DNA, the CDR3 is TGTGCCAGCTCACCAACAGGGATTAGTGACAATGAGCAGTTCTTC. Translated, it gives CASSPTGISDNEQFF.